Following are 17 T cell receptor beta chains from one sample sequenced in a study of blood T cell repertoires in COVID-19. The assay was immunoSEQ multiplex PCR, and TCRdb's table has in-frame clones only and misses some. The sample gives tens of thousands of clones, roughly 88% of which show up once; roughly 3.9% is in the top ten. Specimen: peripheral blood. These TCRs come from a man aged 65 to 79 with acute or convalescent COVID-19.

J is TRBJ2-7 and V is TRBV10-3; 11 nucleotides line up with TRBD2. Germline V CDR1 and CDR2: ENHRY, SYGVKD. The trim removed 0 bases at V and 4 bases at J, leaving 5 bases unmatched. This CDR3 has 16 residues. The CDR3 region has the DNA TGTGCCATCAGTGAGTCGGGGACTAGCGGTGGTTACGAGCAGTACTTC. Amino acids: CAISESGTSGGYEQYF.

The rearrangement links TRBV7-8 to TRBJ1-5; no clear D gene. V was shortened by 4 bases and J by 10 bases, with 20 bases between the two germline ends. Germline V gene sequence: CDR1 SGHVS, CDR2 FQNEAQ. CDR3 length: 15 residues. Here the CDR3 reads CASSSARPFRGPQHF. The CDR3 bases are TGTGCCAGCAGCTCAGCACGGCCATTTCGGGGACCCCAGCATTTT.

This rearrangement joins TRBV2 to TRBJ2-2; 8 positions match TRBD1. The CDR3 covers 15 residues. Germline assignment: CDR1 SNHLY and CDR2 FYNNEI. The CDR3 loop is CAIQPGTGNTGELFF. The CDR3 DNA reads TGTGCTATACAACCGGGGACAGGGAACACCGGGGAGCTGTTTTTT.

The J gene is TRBJ2-1, the V gene TRBV6-5; D may be TRBD2 (5 bases). The CDR3 sequence is 13 residues long. The germline CDR1 and CDR2 sequences are MNHEY and SVGAGI. V was pared by 6 bases and J by 7 bases, with 13 bases between. The CDR3 DNA sequence: TGTGCCAGCAGCCCCTACCGAGGGAATGAGCAGTTCTTC. It encodes CASSPYRGNEQFF.

This clone was seen only once. The rearrangement links TRBV12-5 to TRBJ2-7, with 9 bases identical to TRBD1. Unmatched junction bases numbered 9, after V lost 6 bases and J lost 3 bases. CDR3 length: 15 residues. Looked up from germline, CDR1 is LGHNT and CDR2 is FRNRAP. CDR3 nucleotide sequence: TGTGCTAGTGGCCTTGCAGGGACAGGGTTCTACGAGCAGTACTTC. This codes for CASGLAGTGFYEQYF.

The rearrangement joins TRBV2 to TRBJ1-4; no clear D. From germline, CDR1 is SNHLY and CDR2 FYNNEI. The CDR3 sequence is 15 residues long. V lost 7 bases and J lost 4, with 16 bases in between. The CDR3 bases are TGTGCCAGCAAGCCCGAGTACAGTTTTAATGAAAAACTGTTTTTT. This codes for CASKPEYSFNEKLFF.

The V call is TRBV5-6, the J call TRBJ2-1, with 9 bases aligning to TRBD1. From germline, CDR1 is SGHDT and CDR2 YYEEEE. V lost 4 bases and J lost 7; bases outside the gene matches: 6. The CDR3 covers 14 residues. The DNA of the CDR3 is TGTGCCAGCAGCCCCACAGGGGGCTCGAATGAGCAGTTCTTC. Translated, it gives CASSPTGGSNEQFF.

The chain couples TRBV5-4 to TRBJ1-4, with TRBD1 matching over 7 bases. Unmatched junction bases numbered 3, after V lost 0 bases and J lost 1 base. This CDR3 spans 16 amino acids. Germline V gene sequence: CDR1 SGHNT, CDR2 YYREEE (reference sequence). The CDR3 region has the DNA TGTGCCAGCAGCTTGGGGCAGGGGGTAACTAATGAAAAACTGTTTTTT. As protein: CASSLGQGVTNEKLFF.

The chain combines TRBV11-3 with TRBJ2-7, with TRBD2 as a possible D gene (5 bases). The length of the CDR3 is 13 residues. Trimming left V 5 bases short and J 3 bases short, with 11 bases between. Germline V lookup: CDR1 SGHNT, CDR2 YENEEA. This CDR3 reads CASSRGFNYEQYF. CDR3 in DNA: TGTGCCAGCAGCCGGGGATTTAACTACGAGCAGTACTTC.

This rearrangement joins TRBV10-3 to TRBJ1-4; no definite D call. The CDR3 runs 12 residues. Germline V gives CDR1 ENHRY, CDR2 SYGVKD. With 6 bases removed from V and 6 bases from J, the gap between germline ends came to 8 bases. CDR3 amino acids: CAIRGHDEKLFF. CDR3 coding DNA: TGTGCCATCAGGGGCCATGATGAAAAACTGTTTTTT.

The chain has TRBV5-1 and TRBJ2-7; 9 bases are a match to TRBD1. Germline CDR1 is SGHRS and CDR2 is YFSETQ. This CDR3 is built from 14 residues. The V and J ends lost 6 bases and 3 bases, in that order; junction bases with no gene match: 7. DNA of the CDR3: TGCGCCAGCACCTCGGGACAGGGTAACTACGAGCAGTACTTC. Translated, it gives CASTSGQGNYEQYF. The full variable domain, rest sourced from reference TRBV5-1 and TRBJ2-7, is KAGVTQTPRYLIKTRGQQVTLSCSPISGHRSVSWYQQTPGQGLQFLFEYFSETQRNKGNFPGRFSGRQFSNSRSEMNVSTLELGDSALYLCASTSGQGNYEQYFGPGTRLTVT.

The gene calls are TRBV6-1 and TRBJ2-3; TRBD2 matches 15 bases. The J segment lost 3 bases and the V segment lost 2 bases, leaving 6 bases of the junction unmatched. Germline CDR1 is MNHNS and CDR2 is SASEGT. The CDR3 covers 18 residues. This chain's CDR3 is CASSERGLAGGWTDTQYF. The CDR3, as DNA: TGTGCCAGCAGTGAACGGGGACTAGCGGGGGGCTGGACAGATACGCAGTATTTT.

The chain joins TRBV6-6 to TRBJ2-3, with 9 nucleotides matching TRBD1. Germline CDR1 MNHNY, CDR2 SVGAGI (reference sequence). J lost 3 bases, V lost 8 bases, and 6 bases had no gene match. The CDR3 is 14 residues long. The CDR3 sequence: CASSPGQGTDTQYF. CDR3 coding DNA: TGTGCCAGCTCCCCGGGACAGGGAACAGATACGCAGTATTTT.

This clone showed up just once. The V call is TRBV28, the J call TRBJ1-5, with D possibly being TRBD1 (5 bases). Germline loops: CDR1 MDHEN, CDR2 SYDVKM. The V and J ends lost 7 bases and 3 bases respectively, with 13 bases between them. The CDR3 is 14 amino acids. For the CDR3, the DNA is TGTGCCAGCACCAGGGTGGTAGCCAATCAGCCCCAGCATTTT. The encoded protein is CASTRVVANQPQHF.

The rearrangement links TRBV4-1 to TRBJ1-1; TRBD1 is a possible D gene (5 bases). The CDR3 length is 16 residues. Germline CDR1 reads MGHRA; CDR2 reads YSYEKL. Trimming removed 7 bases from V and 1 base from J, with 19 bases in between. CDR3: CASTRVGIVRNTEAFF. The DNA of the CDR3 is TGCGCCAGCACCAGGGTCGGTATCGTTCGGAACACTGAAGCTTTCTTT.

CDR3 sequence: CASSLWDRGRDTIYF. The CDR3, as DNA: TGTGCCAGCAGCTTATGGGACAGGGGAAGAGACACCATATATTTT. The chain couples TRBV7-7 to TRBJ1-3, with 10 bases lining up with TRBD1. Germline V lookup: CDR1 SSHAT, CDR2 FNYEAQ (reference sequence). The CDR3 sequence is 15 residues long. Unmatched junction bases numbered 6, after V lost 2 bases and J lost 8 bases.

The rearrangement links TRBV27 to TRBJ1-4, with D tentatively TRBD1 (5 bases). V lost 0 bases to trimming and J lost 2 bases, with 10 bases between them. There are 16 residues in the CDR3. The V gene's germline CDR1 is MNHEY and CDR2 SMNVEV (reference sequence). The CDR3 region is CASSLSRGRTNEKLFF. The DNA for the CDR3 is TGTGCCAGCAGTTTATCTAGGGGTAGGACTAATGAAAAACTGTTTTTT.